The 7 T cell receptor beta chains listed next were all sequenced from one sample in a study of T cells after yellow fever vaccination. MiXCR was run by TCRdb on the 5' RACE reads, yielding one entry per CDR3 protein. Of about 310,000 distinct CDR3 sequences listed, around 3.9% were seen once; the top ten hold 23%. The sequences come from PBMCs, collected on the day of the yellow fever booster vaccination. The origin of the receptors is a man aged 18-30 years who received the YFV17D yellow fever vaccine.

This clonotype was observed a few times. The V call is TRBV4-3, the J call TRBJ2-2; 8 positions agree with TRBD2. V shed 5 bases and J 4 bases; nucleotides not matched to a gene: 3. CDR3 size: 14 residues. Per germline, CDR1 LGHNA and CDR2 YSLEER. The CDR3 reads CASSERGFTGELFF. For the CDR3, the DNA is TGCGCCAGCAGCGAGCGGGGGTTCACCGGGGAGCTGTTTTTT.

This clonotype occurred a few times. The chain couples TRBV5-1 to TRBJ2-7; 11 bases agree with TRBD2. CDR1 is SGHRS, CDR2 YFSETQ, per germline. CDR3 length equals 16 residues. V was pared by 1 base and J by 0 bases, with 3 bases of the junction left unmatched. The CDR3 DNA reads TGCGCCAGCAGCTTGACTAGCGGGGGAAGCTCCTACGAGCAGTACGTC. It yields the protein CASSLTSGGSSYEQYV.

The gene calls are TRBV4-3 and TRBJ2-4, with 12 bases lining up with TRBD2. The J segment lost 9 bases and the V segment lost 0 bases, leaving 9 bases of the junction unmatched. Germline CDR1 LGHNA, CDR2 YSLEER. This CDR3 is 17 amino acids long. The CDR3 nucleotides read TGCGCCAGCAGCCAAGATCACCCTAGCGGGGGGGGAACCATTCAGTACTTC. Protein product: CASSQDHPSGGGTIQYF.

This clonotype has a count of ten or more. The chain links TRBV5-1 to TRBJ2-5; the D gene is possibly TRBD1 (5 bases). This CDR3 contains 15 residues. Trimming cost V 4 bases and J 5 bases, with 18 bases left between them. CDR1 SGHRS and CDR2 YFSETQ come from the germline V gene. The CDR3 DNA follows: TGCGCCAGCAGCGCAGGGTGGGGTAATCAGGAGACCCAGTACTTC. It is translated as CASSAGWGNQETQYF.

The V and J genes are TRBV29-1 and TRBJ1-2; D is unclear. Trimming stripped 2 bases from V and 8 bases from J, with 18 bases between. Germline V gene data show CDR1 as SQVTM and CDR2 as ANQGSEA. This CDR3 comprises 14 residues. CDR3 sequence (DNA): TGCAGCGTTGAATGGCCAGCCAAACCGGGGGGCTACACCTTC. It translates to CSVEWPAKPGGYTF.

This clonotype was recorded a few times. The chain links TRBV20-1 to TRBJ1-2; D gene uncertain. Trimming took 3 bases from V and 8 from J, leaving 19 bases between them. The germline V gene encodes CDR1 DFQATT and CDR2 SNEGSKA (reference sequence). This CDR3 is built from 14 residues. CDR3: CSASTRPYSEGYTF. In nucleotides, the CDR3 is TGCAGTGCTAGCACCCGGCCTTACTCCGAGGGCTACACCTTC.

The chain combines TRBV4-3 with TRBJ2-7; 7 bases are shared with TRBD1. Germline CDR1 is LGHNA and CDR2 is YSLEER. Trimming at V came to 8 bases and at J to 0 bases, leaving 10 bases not matched to a gene. This CDR3 region has 15 residues. The CDR3 is CASAPYTGVSYEQYF. The CDR3 coding sequence is TGCGCCAGCGCACCATACACAGGGGTCTCCTACGAGCAGTACTTC.